This T cell receptor beta chain appears in the sequencing data of a study of cytomegalovirus exposure and HLA in healthy donors. Study details: The 90 to 150 validation repertoires, a later analysis reported, used the same platform as the 700 or so repertoires from the first cohort. Study conclusions and caveats: Both high specificity and high sensitivity reportedly marked the classifier's diagnosis of cytomegalovirus status.

Comment on this clone: Its matching antigen is unknown.

Clones were sequenced by immunoSEQ multiplex PCR, and TCRdb holds only the in-frame ones, with some missing. The sample includes 55,000 to 70,000 clones, just under 95% of them seen just once. After removal of 3 bases from V and 3 bases from J, the junction contained 2 bases not matched to a gene. There are 15 residues in the CDR3. Germline CDR1 reads SGDLS; CDR2 reads YYNGEE. The chain combines TRBV9 with TRBJ2-7; 14 bases align to TRBD2. This TCR was recovered from a man younger than 30 in good health and CMV-seronegative. Specimen: PBMCs. The CDR3 bases are TGTGCCAGCAGCGCCGGGACTAGCGGGGGCTACGAGCAGTACTTC. This translates into CASSAGTSGGYEQYF.